The clone carrying this TCR beta chain was detected a few times. The V gene's germline CDR1 is SGHAT and CDR2 FQNNGV. The CDR3 spans 13 residues. With 2 bases removed from V and 7 bases from J, the gap between germline ends came to 8 bases. The sample belongs to a study of identical twins. TCRdb itself ran the 5' RACE reads through MiXCR, one entry per CDR3 protein. The data contain around 690,000 distinct CDR3 sequences, 21% of them singletons. The sample also formed part of further work on T cells expressing NK-cell markers.

Input material: PBMCs. The source of this sequence is a woman in her late teens or twenties in good health. This chain connects TRBV11-2 to TRBJ2-2; D is unresolved. In nucleotides, the CDR3 is TGTGCCAGCAGCTTACGCAGGCTCGGGGAGCTGTTTTTT. Its translation is CASSLRRLGELFF.